Listed below are T cell receptor beta chains from one sample, sequenced in a study of cytotoxic CD8 clonotypes in ibrutinib-treated CLL. Profiled with immunoSEQ multiplex PCR; TCRdb holds only in-frame clones, not every one. The sample lists 40,000 to 50,000 clones, roughly 57% occurring once. The sample consisted of PBMCs, taken after 24 months of ibrutinib treatment. The origin of the receptors is a human donor with chronic lymphocytic leukemia. Both conserved end residues are part of each CDR3.

j_call | v_call | cdr3_aa
TRBJ1-1 | TRBV4-2 | CASSQDRVNTEAFF
TRBJ2-1 | TRBV10-3 | CANQQGKDEQFF
TRBJ2-3 | TRBV5-1 | CASSLDSGRGTDTQYF
TRBJ1-1 | TRBV2 | CASSGQGGVTMNTEAFF
TRBJ1-5 | TRBV2 | CASQLGTGNQPQHF
TRBJ1-6 | TRBV5-1 | CASSSTNGRNSPLHF
TRBJ2-3 | TRBV27 | CASSPTGDTQYF
TRBJ1-2 | TRBV6-1 | CASDRMGGYTF
TRBJ2-3 | TRBV27 | CASSFGQHTQYF
TRBJ1-2 | TRBV15 | CATSFENGGGYTF
TRBJ1-2 | TRBV6-5 | CASSGDGYTF
TRBJ1-1 | TRBV7-8 | CASSLEGPTEAFF
TRBJ1-2 | TRBV4-1 | CASSQEARGFYGYTF
TRBJ2-5 | TRBV5-6 | CAEGGETQYF
TRBJ1-6 | TRBV19 | CASSMGAGVDNSPLHF
TRBJ2-7 | TRBV15 | CATSRPQAGGHYEQYF
TRBJ1-2 | TRBV7-9 | CASSLERTGSSGYTF
TRBJ1-1 | TRBV11-3 | CASSDGQGGEAFF